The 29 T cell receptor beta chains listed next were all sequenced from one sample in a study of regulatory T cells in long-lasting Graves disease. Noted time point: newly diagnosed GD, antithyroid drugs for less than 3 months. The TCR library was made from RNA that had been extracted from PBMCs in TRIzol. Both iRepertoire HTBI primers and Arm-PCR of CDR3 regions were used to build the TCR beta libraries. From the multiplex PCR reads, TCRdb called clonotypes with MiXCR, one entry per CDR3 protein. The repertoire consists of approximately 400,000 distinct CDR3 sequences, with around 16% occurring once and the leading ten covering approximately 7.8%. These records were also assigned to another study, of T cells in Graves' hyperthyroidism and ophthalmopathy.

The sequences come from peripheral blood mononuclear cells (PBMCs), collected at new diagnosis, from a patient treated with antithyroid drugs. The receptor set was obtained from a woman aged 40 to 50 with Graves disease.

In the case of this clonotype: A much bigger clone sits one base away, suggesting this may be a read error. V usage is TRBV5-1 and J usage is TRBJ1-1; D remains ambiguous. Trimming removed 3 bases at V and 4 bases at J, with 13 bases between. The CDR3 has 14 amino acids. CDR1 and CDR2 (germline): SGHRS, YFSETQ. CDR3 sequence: CASSYRTASTEAFF. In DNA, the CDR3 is TGCGCCAGCAGCTATAGAACAGCGAGCACTGAAGCTTTCTTT.

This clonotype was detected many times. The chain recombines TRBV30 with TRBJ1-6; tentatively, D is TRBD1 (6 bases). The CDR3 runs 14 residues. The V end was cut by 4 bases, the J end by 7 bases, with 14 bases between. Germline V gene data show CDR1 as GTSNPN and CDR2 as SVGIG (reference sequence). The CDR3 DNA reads TGTGCCTGGACGCAAGGGACAAGCAATTCACCCCTCCACTTT. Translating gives CAWTQGTSNSPLHF. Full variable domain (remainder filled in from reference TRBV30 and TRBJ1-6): SQTIHQWPATLVQPVGSPLSLECTVEGTSNPNLYWYRQAAGRGLQLLFYSVGIGQISSEVPQNLSASRPQDRQFILSSKKLLLSDSGFYLCAWTQGTSNSPLHFGNGTRLTVT.

The CDR3 sequence is CASSLAATTPLEQYF. CDR3 DNA sequence: TGCGCCAGCAGCTTGGCCGCGACTACCCCCCTTGAGCAGTACTTC. The chain has TRBV5-1 and TRBJ2-7; a possible D gene is TRBD2 (5 bases). Per germline, CDR1 SGHRS and CDR2 YFSETQ. Trimming shortened V by 0 bases and J by 7 bases, and 17 bases separated the two germline ends. The length of the CDR3 is 15 residues. The variable domain in full, with the rest retrieved from reference TRBV5-1 and TRBJ2-7, is KAGVTQTPRYLIKTRGQQVTLSCSPISGHRSVSWYQQTPGQGLQFLFEYFSETQRNKGNFPGRFSGRQFSNSRSEMNVSTLELGDSALYLCASSLAATTPLEQYFGPGTRLTVT.

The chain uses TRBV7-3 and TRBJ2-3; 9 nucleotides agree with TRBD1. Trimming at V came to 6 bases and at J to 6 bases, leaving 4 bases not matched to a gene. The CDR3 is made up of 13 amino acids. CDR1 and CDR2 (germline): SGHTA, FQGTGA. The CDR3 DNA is TGTGCCAGCAGTCAGGGGACAGGGGATACGCAGTATTTT. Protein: CASSQGTGDTQYF.

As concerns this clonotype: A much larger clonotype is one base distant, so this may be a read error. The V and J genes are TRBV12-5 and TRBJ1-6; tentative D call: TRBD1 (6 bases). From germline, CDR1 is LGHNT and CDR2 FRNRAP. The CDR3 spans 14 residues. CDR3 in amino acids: CASGTLTGTSPPHF. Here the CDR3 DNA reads TGTGCTAGTGGGACATTAACAGGGACTTCACCCCCCCACTTT.

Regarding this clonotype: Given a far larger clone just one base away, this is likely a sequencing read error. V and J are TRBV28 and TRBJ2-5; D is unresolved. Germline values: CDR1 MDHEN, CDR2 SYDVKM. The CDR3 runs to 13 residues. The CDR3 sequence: CASIGPDQETQHF. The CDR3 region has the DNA TGTGCCAGCATCGGTCCGGACCAAGAGACCCAGCACTTC. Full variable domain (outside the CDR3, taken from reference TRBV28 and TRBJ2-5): DVKVTQSSRYLVKRTGEKVFLECVQDMDHENMFWYRQDPGLGLRLIYFSYDVKMKEKGDIPEGYSVSREKKERFSLILESASTNQTSMYLCASIGPDQETQHFGPGTRLLVL.

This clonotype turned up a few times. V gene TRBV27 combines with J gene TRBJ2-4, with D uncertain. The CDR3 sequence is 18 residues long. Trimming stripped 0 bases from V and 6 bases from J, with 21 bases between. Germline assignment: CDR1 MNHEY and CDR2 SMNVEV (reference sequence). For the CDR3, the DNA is TGTGCCAGCAGTTTATCGCCCACTTTCAAAGGGTGGAGAAACATTCAGTACTTC. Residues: CASSLSPTFKGWRNIQYF.

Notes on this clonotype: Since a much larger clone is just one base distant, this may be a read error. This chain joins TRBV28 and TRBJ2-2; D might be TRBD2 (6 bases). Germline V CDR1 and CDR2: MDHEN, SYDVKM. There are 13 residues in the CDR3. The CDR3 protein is CASSLSVRGKLFF. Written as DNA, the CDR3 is TGTGCCAGCAGTTTGTCGGTCCGCGGGAAGCTGTTTTTT.

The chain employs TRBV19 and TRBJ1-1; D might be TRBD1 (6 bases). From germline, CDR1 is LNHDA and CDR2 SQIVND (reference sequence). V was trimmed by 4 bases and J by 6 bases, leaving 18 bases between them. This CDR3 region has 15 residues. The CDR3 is CASSTLDRTSPEAFF. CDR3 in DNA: TGTGCCAGTAGTACCCTGGACAGAACGAGCCCTGAAGCTTTCTTT. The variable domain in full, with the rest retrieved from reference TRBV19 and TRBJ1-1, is DGGITQSPKYLFRKEGQNVTLSCEQNLNHDAMYWYRQDPGQGLRLIYYSQIVNDFQKGDIAEGYSVSREKKESFPLTVTSAQKNPTAFYLCASSTLDRTSPEAFFGQGTRLTVV.

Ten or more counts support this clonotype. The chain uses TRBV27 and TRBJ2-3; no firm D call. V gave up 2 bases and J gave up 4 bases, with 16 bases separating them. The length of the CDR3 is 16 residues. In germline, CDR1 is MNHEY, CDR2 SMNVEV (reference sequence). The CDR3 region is CASSLRIPNSADTQYF. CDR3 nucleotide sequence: TGTGCCAGCAGTTTAAGAATTCCCAATTCAGCAGATACGCAGTATTTT.

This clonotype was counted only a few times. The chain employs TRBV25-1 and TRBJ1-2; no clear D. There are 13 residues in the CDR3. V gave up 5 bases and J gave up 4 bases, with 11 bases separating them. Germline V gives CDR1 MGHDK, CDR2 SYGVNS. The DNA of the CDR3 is TGTGCCAGCAGTCTTAGGGAAAGCTATGGCTACACCTTC. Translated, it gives CASSLRESYGYTF.

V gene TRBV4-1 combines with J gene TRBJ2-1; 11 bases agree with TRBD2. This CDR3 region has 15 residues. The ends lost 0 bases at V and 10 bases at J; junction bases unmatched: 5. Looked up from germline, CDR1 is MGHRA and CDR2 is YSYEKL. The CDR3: CASSQDLGLAEEQFF. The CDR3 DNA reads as TGCGCCAGCAGCCAAGATTTGGGACTAGCGGAGGAGCAGTTCTTC.

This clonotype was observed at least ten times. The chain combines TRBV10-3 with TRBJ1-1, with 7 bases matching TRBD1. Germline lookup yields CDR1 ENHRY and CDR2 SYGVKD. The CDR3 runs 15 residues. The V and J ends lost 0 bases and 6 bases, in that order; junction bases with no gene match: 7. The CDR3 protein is CAISESNRGRAEAFF. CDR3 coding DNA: TGTGCCATCAGTGAGTCGAACAGGGGAAGGGCTGAAGCTTTCTTT.

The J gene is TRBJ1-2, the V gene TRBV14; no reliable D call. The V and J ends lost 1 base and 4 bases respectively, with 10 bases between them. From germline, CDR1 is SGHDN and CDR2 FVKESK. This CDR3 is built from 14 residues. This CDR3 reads CASSQGRAGYGYTF. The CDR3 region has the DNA TGTGCCAGCAGCCAAGGCCGGGCCGGCTATGGCTACACCTTC.

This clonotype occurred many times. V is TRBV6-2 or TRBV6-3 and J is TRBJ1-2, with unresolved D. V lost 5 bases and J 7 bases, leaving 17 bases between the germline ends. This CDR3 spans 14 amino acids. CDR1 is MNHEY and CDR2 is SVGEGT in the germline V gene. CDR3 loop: CASSEKGGDGGYTF. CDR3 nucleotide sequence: TGTGCCAGCAGTGAAAAAGGCGGGGATGGTGGCTACACCTTC.

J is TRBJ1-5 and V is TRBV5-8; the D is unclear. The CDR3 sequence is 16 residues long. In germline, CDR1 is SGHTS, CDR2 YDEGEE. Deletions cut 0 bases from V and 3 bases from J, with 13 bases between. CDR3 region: CASSLAGYSPNQPQHF. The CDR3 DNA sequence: TGTGCCAGCAGCTTGGCGGGATACAGCCCCAATCAGCCCCAGCATTTT.

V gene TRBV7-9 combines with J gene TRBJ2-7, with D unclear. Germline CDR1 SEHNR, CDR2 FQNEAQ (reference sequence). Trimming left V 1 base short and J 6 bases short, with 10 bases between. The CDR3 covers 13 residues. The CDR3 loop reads CASSLGPNCEQYF. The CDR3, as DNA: TGTGCCAGCAGCTTAGGACCGAACTGCGAGCAGTACTTC.

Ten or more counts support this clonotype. For the CDR3, the DNA is TGTGCCAGCAGTTTGTCTACCCGACAGGGACGAAATGAGCAGTTCTTC. Translated, it gives CASSLSTRQGRNEQFF. J is TRBJ2-1 and V is TRBV28, with 7 bases identical to TRBD1. The CDR3 covers 16 residues. V lost 3 bases to trimming and J lost 7 bases; unmatched junction nucleotides: 12. CDR1 is MDHEN and CDR2 is SYDVKM in the germline V gene.

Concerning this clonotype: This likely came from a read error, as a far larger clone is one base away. The CDR3 loop is CASRWGWGNEQYF. The CDR3, as DNA: TGTGCCAGCAGGTGGGGATGGGGCAATGAGCAGTACTTC. V is TRBV11-3 and J is TRBJ2-3, with D tentatively TRBD1 (5 bases). The DNA end lines up better with TRBJ2-7; the J call may be wrong. The CDR3 is 13 amino acids. Germline V gene sequence: CDR1 SGHNT, CDR2 YENEEA.

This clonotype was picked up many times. CDR3 coding DNA: TGCAGTGCTAGAGATCTGGTAGGAGAGACCCAGTACTTC. Encoded protein: CSARDLVGETQYF. The chain is built from TRBV20-1 and TRBJ2-5, with D unclear. CDR1 is DFQATT and CDR2 is SNEGSKA in the germline V gene (reference sequence). Deletions cut 0 bases from V and 4 bases from J, with 9 bases between. This CDR3 has 13 amino acids.

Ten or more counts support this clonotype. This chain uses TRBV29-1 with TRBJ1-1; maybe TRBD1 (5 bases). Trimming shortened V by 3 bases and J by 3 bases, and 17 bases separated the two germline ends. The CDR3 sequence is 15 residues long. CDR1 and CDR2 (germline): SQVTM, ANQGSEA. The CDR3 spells CSVEGDPAHHTEAFF. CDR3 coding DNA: TGCAGCGTTGAGGGGGACCCAGCGCACCACACTGAAGCTTTCTTT.

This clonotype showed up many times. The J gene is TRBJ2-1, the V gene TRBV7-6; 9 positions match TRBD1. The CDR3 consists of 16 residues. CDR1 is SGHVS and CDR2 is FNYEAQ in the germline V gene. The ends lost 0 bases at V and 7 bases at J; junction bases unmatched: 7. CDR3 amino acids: CASSLAWGQGGNEQFF. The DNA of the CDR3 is TGTGCCAGCAGCTTAGCGTGGGGACAGGGAGGAAATGAGCAGTTCTTC.

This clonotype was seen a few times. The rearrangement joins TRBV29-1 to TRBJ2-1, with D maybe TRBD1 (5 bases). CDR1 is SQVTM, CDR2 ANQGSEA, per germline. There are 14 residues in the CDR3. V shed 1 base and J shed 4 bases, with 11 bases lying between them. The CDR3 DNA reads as TGCAGCGTTGAAGGACAGTGGACGTACAATGAGCAGTTCTTC. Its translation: CSVEGQWTYNEQFF.

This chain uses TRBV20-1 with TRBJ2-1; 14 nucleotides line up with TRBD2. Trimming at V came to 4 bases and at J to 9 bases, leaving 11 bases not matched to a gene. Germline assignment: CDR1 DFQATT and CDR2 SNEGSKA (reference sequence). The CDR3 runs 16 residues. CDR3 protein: CSAKGLGLAGVGEQFF. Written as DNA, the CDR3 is TGCAGTGCTAAGGGCCTGGGACTAGCGGGGGTGGGTGAGCAGTTCTTC.

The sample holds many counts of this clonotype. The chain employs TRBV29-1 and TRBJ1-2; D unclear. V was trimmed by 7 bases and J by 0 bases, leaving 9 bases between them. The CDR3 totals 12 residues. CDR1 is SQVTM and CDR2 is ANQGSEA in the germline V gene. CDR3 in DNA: TGCAGCGCCTCGGGCGCTAACTATGGCTACACCTTC. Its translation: CSASGANYGYTF.

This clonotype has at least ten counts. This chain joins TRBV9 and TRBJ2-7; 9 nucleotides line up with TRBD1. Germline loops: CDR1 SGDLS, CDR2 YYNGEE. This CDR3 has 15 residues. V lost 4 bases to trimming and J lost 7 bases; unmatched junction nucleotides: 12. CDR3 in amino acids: CASSPREGQGREQYF. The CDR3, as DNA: TGTGCCAGCAGCCCGAGGGAGGGACAGGGTAGGGAGCAGTACTTC.

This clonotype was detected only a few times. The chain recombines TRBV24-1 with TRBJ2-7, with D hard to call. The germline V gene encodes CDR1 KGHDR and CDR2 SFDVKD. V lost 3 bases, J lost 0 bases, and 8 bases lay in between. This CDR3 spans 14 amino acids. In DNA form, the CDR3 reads TGTGCCACCAGTGATAAAGAAAGCTCCTACGAGCAGTACTTC. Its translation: CATSDKESSYEQYF.

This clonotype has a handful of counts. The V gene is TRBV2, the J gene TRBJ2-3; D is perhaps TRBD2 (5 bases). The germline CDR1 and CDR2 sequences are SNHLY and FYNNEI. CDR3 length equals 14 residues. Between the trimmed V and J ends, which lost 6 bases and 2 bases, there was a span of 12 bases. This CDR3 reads CASRGGGFTDTQYF. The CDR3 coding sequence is TGTGCCAGCAGGGGCGGAGGATTCACAGATACGCAGTATTTT.

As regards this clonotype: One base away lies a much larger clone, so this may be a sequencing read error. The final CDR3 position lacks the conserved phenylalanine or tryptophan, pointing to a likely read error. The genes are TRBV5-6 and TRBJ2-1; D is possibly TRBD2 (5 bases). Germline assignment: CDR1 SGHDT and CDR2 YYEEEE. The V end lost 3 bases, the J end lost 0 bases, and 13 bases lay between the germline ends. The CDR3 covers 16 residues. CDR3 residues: CASSSGLLSSYNEQFL. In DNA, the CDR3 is TGTGCCAGCAGCTCCGGACTCCTCAGCTCCTACAATGAGCAGTTCCTC.